This T cell receptor beta chain appears in the sequencing data of a study of shared clonotypes between healthy human individuals. Study results and caveats: In contrast to clonotypes shared by all four donors, non-shared clonotypes had lower generation probabilities.

Deletions cut 8 bases from V and 2 bases from J, with 13 bases between. The CDR3 loop spans 14 amino acids. Germline V gene lookup returns CDR1 MDHEN and CDR2 SYDVKM. A note on this clone: What it binds is unknown.

Data came from immunoSEQ multiplex PCR; TCRdb stores just in-frame clones and leaves some out. The data hold 2 million to 2.5 million clones, with 85% to 95% observed a single time. Material: naive CD4+ T cells from PBMCs. As for subset: CD45RA+ positively selected. The rearrangement joins TRBV28 to TRBJ2-1; D is undetermined. This receptor was identified in a man younger than 30 in good health. Some clones in this sample may be carry-over from other donors' samples. CDR3 nucleotide sequence: TGTGCCAGCCTTAAACCTTTACCCTACAATGAGCAGTTCTTC. Encoded protein: CASLKPLPYNEQFF.